Presented here are 27 T cell receptor beta chains from one specimen sequenced in a study of cytomegalovirus exposure and HLA in healthy donors. Both 60 Vbeta primers and 13 Jbeta primers went into the PCR. Assay used: immunoSEQ multiplex PCR; TCRdb lists only in-frame clones, some missing. The sample gives more than 110,000 clones, 70% to 80% of which show up once; 3.1% is in the top ten. Material: PBMCs. Source of these receptors: a female donor in good health and CMV-seronegative.

This clone was detected once. This CDR3 is CASSNRQGVTDTQYF. The CDR3 DNA follows: TGTGCCAGCAGTAACAGACAGGGGGTCACAGATACGCAGTATTTT. The rearrangement joins TRBV5-6 to TRBJ2-3; 9 positions agree with TRBD1. J lost 2 bases, V lost 5 bases, and 6 bases had no gene match. The V gene's germline CDR1 is SGHDT and CDR2 YYEEEE. The CDR3 sequence is 15 residues long.

The genes are TRBV5-6 and TRBJ2-7; 9 bases are a match to TRBD1. J was trimmed by 5 bases and V by 7 bases; bases with no gene match: 10. Germline CDR1 reads SGHDT; CDR2 reads YYEEEE. The CDR3 contains 14 residues. The CDR3 DNA reads as TGTGCCAGCTCCCCCGGACAGGGGTGGAACGAGCAGTACTTC. It is translated as CASSPGQGWNEQYF.

The chain joins TRBV23-1 to TRBJ2-1, with 7 nucleotides matching TRBD1. TRBV23-1 is assigned to the ORF class and has an uncertain function. V dropped 2 bases and J dropped 1; count of bases not matched to a gene: 14. The CDR3 totals 19 residues. The CDR3 spells CASSQRGPNSNKSYNEQFF. CDR3 in DNA: TGCGCCAGCAGTCAAAGGGGGCCCAATTCGAACAAGTCCTACAATGAGCAGTTCTTC.

The V call is TRBV29-1, the J call TRBJ2-7; D is unclear. CDR3 size: 12 residues. Looked up from germline, CDR1 is SQVTM and CDR2 is ANQGSEA. V dropped 6 bases and J dropped 1 base, with 10 bases sitting between them. CDR3 in amino acids: CSVLRGSYEQYF. DNA of the CDR3: TGCAGCGTCCTAAGAGGATCCTACGAGCAGTACTTC.

The V and J genes are TRBV23-1 and TRBJ2-1; TRBD2 agrees at 12 bases. TRBV23-1 is given ORF status, its function remaining uncertain. Unmatched junction bases numbered 7, after V lost 4 bases and J lost 6 bases. The CDR3 is 16 amino acids. The CDR3 DNA is TGCGCCAGCAGTCCTAGCGGGAGGGGCCCAGGCAATGAGCAGTTCTTC. Protein sequence: CASSPSGRGPGNEQFF.

The CDR3 sequence: CASRQGQAGSYNEQFF. CDR3 bases: TGTGCCAGCAGACAAGGACAGGCGGGTTCCTACAATGAGCAGTTCTTC. V gene TRBV7-9 combines with J gene TRBJ2-1, with 7 bases identical to TRBD1. CDR1 and CDR2 (germline): SEHNR, FQNEAQ (reference sequence). The CDR3 has 16 amino acids. The V and J ends lost 6 bases and 1 base, in that order; junction bases with no gene match: 9.

The chain employs TRBV2 and TRBJ1-1, with 9 positions matching TRBD1. Germline assignment: CDR1 SNHLY and CDR2 FYNNEI. Trimming took 1 base from V and 6 from J; bases not matched to a gene: 6. This CDR3 spans 15 amino acids. In DNA form, the CDR3 reads TGTGCCAGCAGTGAAGAGGGACAGGGTTACGCTGAAGCTTTCTTT. This translates into CASSEEGQGYAEAFF.

This clone has only one observation. The rearrangement joins TRBV7-6 to TRBJ2-2, with a weak D call TRBD2 (6 bases). CDR3 size: 14 residues. Germline V gene lookup returns CDR1 SGHVS and CDR2 FNYEAQ. With 6 bases removed from V and 2 bases from J, the gap between germline ends came to 10 bases. This CDR3 is CASREGPNTGELFF. CDR3 bases: TGTGCCAGCAGGGAGGGGCCTAACACCGGGGAGCTGTTTTTT.

This sequence joins TRBV28 and TRBJ1-1, with no clear D. CDR3 size: 13 residues. Germline-derived CDR1 and CDR2 are MDHEN and SYDVKM. Deletions cut 7 bases from V and 0 bases from J, with 9 bases between. The DNA for the CDR3 is TGTGCCAGCATCAAGCGGTTGAACACTGAAGCTTTCTTT. Translation gives CASIKRLNTEAFF. Complete variable domain (other parts from reference TRBV28 and TRBJ1-1): DVKVTQSSRYLVKRTGEKVFLECVQDMDHENMFWYRQDPGLGLRLIYFSYDVKMKEKGDIPEGYSVSREKKERFSLILESASTNQTSMYLCASIKRLNTEAFFGQGTRLTVV.

This chain joins TRBV11-3 and TRBJ2-5; TRBD2 matches at 11 bases. V lost 8 bases to trimming and J lost 2 bases; unmatched junction nucleotides: 1. Germline CDR1 and CDR2: SGHNT and YENEEA. This CDR3 has 13 residues. As DNA, the CDR3 is TGTGCCAGCCGACTAGCGGGACAAGAGACCCAGTACTTC. As protein: CASRLAGQETQYF.

This clone has only a few counts. This chain connects TRBV4-3 to TRBJ2-1, with 9 positions matching TRBD2. Unmatched junction bases numbered 14, after V lost 4 bases and J lost 10 bases. CDR1 is LGHNA, CDR2 YSLEER, per germline. This CDR3 has 16 residues. The CDR3 nucleotides are TGCGCCAGCAGCCCAGCTTCGGGGCGGGGGGGCGGAGAGCAGTTCTTC. Translation: CASSPASGRGGGEQFF.

This clone was observed a handful of times. This chain uses TRBV4-3 with TRBJ2-2; the match to TRBD1 covers 9 bases. Germline loops: CDR1 LGHNA, CDR2 YSLEER. CDR3 length equals 18 residues. The V segment lost 4 bases and the J segment 3 bases; nucleotides outside the gene matches: 12. The CDR3 DNA follows: TGCGCCAGCAGCCTCCATACGGCGGGGACAGGGTACACCGGGGAGCTGTTTTTT. Translating gives CASSLHTAGTGYTGELFF.

The V and J genes are TRBV5-1 and TRBJ2-3; a weak D match, TRBD2 (6 bases). CDR3 length equals 15 residues. The V end was cut by 2 bases, the J end by 8 bases, with 18 bases between. Germline V CDR1 and CDR2: SGHRS, YFSETQ. The CDR3 nucleotides are TGCGCCAGCAGCTTAGCGGAGGCACGGAGGGTTACGCAGTATTTT. Translating it yields CASSLAEARRVTQYF.

The J gene is TRBJ2-7, the V gene TRBV12-5, with 7 bases matching TRBD2. Unmatched junction bases numbered 6, after V lost 3 bases and J lost 7 bases. The CDR3 is 13 amino acids. CDR1 and CDR2 from the germline V gene are LGHNT and FRNRAP. As DNA, the CDR3 is TGTGCTAGTGGTTTTGCCGGACTAGGTGAGCAGTACTTC. Encoded protein: CASGFAGLGEQYF.

This chain connects TRBV27 to TRBJ1-3; unclear D gene. Looked up from germline, CDR1 is MNHEY and CDR2 is SMNVEV (reference sequence). Between the trimmed V and J ends, which lost 6 bases and 0 bases, there was a span of 6 bases. The CDR3 covers 13 residues. Written as DNA, the CDR3 is TGTGCCAGCAGGGGCCACTCTGGAAACACCATATATTTT. It encodes CASRGHSGNTIYF.

The chain employs TRBV29-1 and TRBJ2-7; D perhaps matches TRBD1 (6 bases). Germline CDR1 and CDR2: SQVTM and ANQGSEA. Trimming removed 4 bases from V and 5 bases from J, with 15 bases in between. The CDR3 is made up of 13 amino acids. Written as DNA, the CDR3 is TGCAGCGTTGTAGAAACAGGGCTGAACGAGCAGTACTTC. Residues: CSVVETGLNEQYF.

J is TRBJ2-3 and V is TRBV14; no clear D. The germline V gene encodes CDR1 SGHDN and CDR2 FVKESK. Trimming pared 2 bases from V and 6 bases from J, leaving 9 bases between. The CDR3 consists of 13 residues. Written as DNA, the CDR3 is TGTGCCAGCAGCCAACGAGACACGGATACGCAGTATTTT. It yields the protein CASSQRDTDTQYF.

The V gene is TRBV6-5, the J gene TRBJ2-7, with 8 nucleotides matching TRBD1. V dropped 5 bases and J dropped 6; count of bases not matched to a gene: 3. This CDR3 has 12 amino acids. Germline lookup yields CDR1 MNHEY and CDR2 SVGAGI. CDR3 loop: CASSPTGGEQYF. In nucleotides, the CDR3 is TGTGCCAGCAGTCCCACAGGGGGCGAGCAGTACTTC.

The V and J genes are TRBV7-8 and TRBJ1-2, with 7 bases matching TRBD1. CDR3 length: 14 amino acids. Germline-derived CDR1 and CDR2 are SGHVS and FQNEAQ. Losses at the gene ends were 11 bases for V and 7 bases for J; bases not matched to a gene: 16. CDR3 residues: CASGGLDNAGGYTF. The CDR3, as DNA: TGTGCCTCAGGGGGGTTGGACAATGCGGGTGGCTACACCTTC.

The chain recombines TRBV2 with TRBJ2-2, with D hard to call. The CDR3 runs 13 residues. Deletions cut 4 bases from V and 1 base from J, with 4 bases between. Germline V gene data show CDR1 as SNHLY and CDR2 as FYNNEI. The CDR3 region has the DNA TGTGCCAGCAGTGTACTGAACACCGGGGAGCTGTTTTTT. Amino acids: CASSVLNTGELFF.

In its sample, this clone was seen a few times. The chain links TRBV6-5 to TRBJ2-3, with a tentative D call TRBD1 (6 bases). Trimming took off 2 bases at V and 4 bases at J, with 10 bases between the two ends. Germline lookup yields CDR1 MNHEY and CDR2 SVGAGI. The CDR3 extends over 14 amino acids. The CDR3 region has the DNA TGTGCCAGCAGTTACCGGCAGGGGTCAGATACGCAGTATTTT. It specifies CASSYRQGSDTQYF.

The rearrangement links TRBV5-1 to TRBJ2-3; 8 bases map to TRBD2. This CDR3 has 15 amino acids. CDR1 is SGHRS and CDR2 is YFSETQ in the germline V gene. Germline trimming cut 4 bases from V and 1 base from J; bases unmatched to any gene: 5. For the CDR3, the DNA is TGCGCCAGCAGCACCCAAGCGGGGGGCACAGATACGCAGTATTTT. This encodes CASSTQAGGTDTQYF.

This chain links TRBV5-1 with TRBJ1-4; TRBD1 aligns across 8 bases. The germline V gene has CDR1 SGHRS and CDR2 YFSETQ. Trimming at V came to 4 bases and at J to 7 bases, leaving 6 bases not matched to a gene. This CDR3 contains 14 residues. The CDR3 coding sequence is TGCGCCAGCAGCCGGACAGGGATCGGTGAAAAACTGTTTTTT. It encodes CASSRTGIGEKLFF.

V and J are TRBV7-8 and TRBJ2-1, with TRBD2 identical over 12 bases. V lost 1 base to trimming and J lost 0 bases; unmatched junction nucleotides: 4. This CDR3 has 18 residues. CDR1 and CDR2 from the germline V gene are SGHVS and FQNEAQ. The CDR3, as DNA: TGTGCCAGCAGCTTAGTCGGACTAGCGGGGTCCTCCTACAATGAGCAGTTCTTC. This encodes CASSLVGLAGSSYNEQFF.

The chain recombines TRBV6-5 with TRBJ2-7; weak D call: TRBD2 (7 bases). The V gene lost 0 bases and the J gene lost 7 bases, with 10 bases spanning the gap. Germline V gene data show CDR1 as MNHEY and CDR2 as SVGAGI. The CDR3 is 13 amino acids. The CDR3 region is CASSYSRGGEQYF. The CDR3 coding sequence is TGTGCCAGCAGTTACTCAAGGGGGGGAGAGCAGTACTTC.

This clone came up a few times. The V and J genes are TRBV7-2 and TRBJ1-5, with D perhaps matching TRBD1 (6 bases). Germline V CDR1 and CDR2: SGHTA, FQGNSA. V was cut by 5 bases and J by 6 bases, with 20 bases left in between. This CDR3 is 16 amino acids long. Written as DNA, the CDR3 is TGTGCCAGCAGCCCGGGGCAGGGGTATCGCACTCAGCCCCAGCATTTT. It yields the protein CASSPGQGYRTQPQHF.

The V and J genes are TRBV2 and TRBJ1-1; no firm D call. V lost 7 bases and J lost 1, with 10 bases in between. Germline lookup yields CDR1 SNHLY and CDR2 FYNNEI. The CDR3 is 13 residues long. The CDR3 DNA is TGTGCCAGCATAGAAGAGTGGAACACTGAAGCTTTCTTT. Its protein product is CASIEEWNTEAFF.